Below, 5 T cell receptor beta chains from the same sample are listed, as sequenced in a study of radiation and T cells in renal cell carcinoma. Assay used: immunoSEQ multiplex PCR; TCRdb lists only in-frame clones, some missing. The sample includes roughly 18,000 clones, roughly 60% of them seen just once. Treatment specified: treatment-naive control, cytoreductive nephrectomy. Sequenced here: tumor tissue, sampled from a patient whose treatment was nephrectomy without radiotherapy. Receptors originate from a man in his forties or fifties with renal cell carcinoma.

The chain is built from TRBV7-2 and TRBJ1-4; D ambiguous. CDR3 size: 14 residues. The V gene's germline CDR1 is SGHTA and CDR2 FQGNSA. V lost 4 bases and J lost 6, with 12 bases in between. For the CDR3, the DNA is TGTGCCAGCAGCTCTTCCACTGGGGATGAAAAACTGTTTTTT. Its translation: CASSSSTGDEKLFF.

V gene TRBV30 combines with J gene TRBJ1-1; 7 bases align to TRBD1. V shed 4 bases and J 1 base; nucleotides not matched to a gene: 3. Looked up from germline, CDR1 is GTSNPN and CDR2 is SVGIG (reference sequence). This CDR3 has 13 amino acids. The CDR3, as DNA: TGTGCCTGGATCCGGGACAGGAACACTGAAGCTTTCTTT. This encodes CAWIRDRNTEAFF.

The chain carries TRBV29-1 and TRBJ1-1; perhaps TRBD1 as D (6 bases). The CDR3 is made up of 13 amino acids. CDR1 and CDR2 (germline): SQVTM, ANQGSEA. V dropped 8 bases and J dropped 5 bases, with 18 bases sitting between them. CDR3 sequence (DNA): TGCAGCTCGCGGGGGCAGGGGAGGACTGAAGCTTTCTTT. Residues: CSSRGQGRTEAFF.

The CDR3, as DNA: TGTGCCAGCAGCTTGGTCCCGGATAGCAATCAGCCCCAGCATTTT. Protein product: CASSLVPDSNQPQHF. The rearrangement links TRBV5-4 to TRBJ1-5; D is uncertain. This CDR3 is 15 amino acids long. The V gene lost 0 bases and the J gene lost 0 bases, with 7 bases spanning the gap. Germline CDR1 reads SGHNT; CDR2 reads YYREEE (reference sequence).

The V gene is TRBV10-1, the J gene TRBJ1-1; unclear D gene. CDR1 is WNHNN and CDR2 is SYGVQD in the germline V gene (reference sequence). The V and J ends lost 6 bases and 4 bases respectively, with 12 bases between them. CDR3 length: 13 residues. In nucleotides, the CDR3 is TGCGCCAGCAGAAACGCAGTCCCCACTGAAGCTTTCTTT. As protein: CASRNAVPTEAFF.